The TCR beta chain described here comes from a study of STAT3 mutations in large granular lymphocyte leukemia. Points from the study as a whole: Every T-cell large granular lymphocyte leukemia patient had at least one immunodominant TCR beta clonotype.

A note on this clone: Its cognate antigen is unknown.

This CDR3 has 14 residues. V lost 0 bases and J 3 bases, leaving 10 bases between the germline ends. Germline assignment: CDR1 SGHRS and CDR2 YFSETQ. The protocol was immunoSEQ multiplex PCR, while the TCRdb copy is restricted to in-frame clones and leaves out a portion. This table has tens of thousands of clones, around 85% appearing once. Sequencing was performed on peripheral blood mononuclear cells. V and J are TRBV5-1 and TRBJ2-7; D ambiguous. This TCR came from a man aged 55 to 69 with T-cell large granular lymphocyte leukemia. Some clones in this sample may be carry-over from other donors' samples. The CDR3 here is CASSLEVDRYEQYF. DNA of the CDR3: TGCGCCAGCAGCTTGGAAGTGGACCGCTACGAGCAGTACTTC.